Presented here are 18 T cell receptor beta chains from one specimen sequenced in a study of technical replicates of blood from a handful of donors. Profiled with immunoSEQ multiplex PCR; TCRdb holds only in-frame clones, not every one. Counted here are tens of thousands of clones, roughly 95% occurring once; the ten biggest clones make up 0.37%. Input material: T cells isolated from PBMCs. All receptors derive from a human donor in good health.

This chain connects TRBV5-1 to TRBJ2-1; 12 bases are shared with TRBD2. The CDR3 runs 15 residues. V trimming: 4 bases; J trimming: 6 bases; junction bases outside the gene matches: 5. Per germline, CDR1 SGHRS and CDR2 YFSETQ. The CDR3 loop is CASSRLAGARNEQFF. The CDR3 nucleotides are TGCGCCAGCAGCCGACTAGCGGGAGCACGCAATGAGCAGTTCTTC.

This chain uses TRBV13 with TRBJ2-7; 7 bases map to TRBD2. Losses at the gene ends were 5 bases for V and 2 bases for J; bases not matched to a gene: 9. The CDR3 totals 15 residues. In germline, CDR1 is PRHDT, CDR2 FYEKMQ (reference sequence). CDR3 loop: CASSLMGLKTYEQYF. The CDR3 coding sequence is TGTGCCAGCAGCCTCATGGGACTAAAAACCTACGAGCAGTACTTC. Full variable domain (outside the CDR3, taken from reference TRBV13 and TRBJ2-7): AAGVIQSPRHLIKEKRETATLKCYPIPRHDTVYWYQQGPGQDPQFLISFYEKMQSDKGSIPDRFSAQQFSDYHSELNMSSLELGDSALYFCASSLMGLKTYEQYFGPGTRLTVT.

The chain combines TRBV5-4 with TRBJ2-3; 10 bases are a match to TRBD2. Germline V CDR1 and CDR2: SGHNT, YYREEE (reference sequence). The CDR3 loop spans 14 amino acids. V was pared by 2 bases and J by 6 bases, with 3 bases of the junction left unmatched. CDR3 sequence (DNA): TGTGCCAGCAGCTTAAGCGGGAGGGAGGATACGCAGTATTTT. Translating gives CASSLSGREDTQYF.

The gene calls are TRBV29-1 and TRBJ2-3; 7 bases line up with TRBD2. The CDR3 is 14 amino acids. V shed 1 base, J shed 5 bases, and the junction held 6 bases outside the gene matches. The germline gives CDR1 SQVTM, CDR2 ANQGSEA. The CDR3 loop reads CSVEAGGRLDTQYF. The DNA of the CDR3 is TGCAGCGTTGAAGCTGGCGGGAGACTAGATACGCAGTATTTT.

The chain combines TRBV21-1 with TRBJ2-1; the table's TRBD1 call for D was not verified on the DNA. TRBV21-1 is a documented pseudogene. This CDR3 is built from 18 residues. The chain's CDR3 is CASSKGTHRGPIYNEQFF. The CDR3 region has the DNA TGTGCCAGCAGCAAAGGGACGCACAGGGGACCCATCTACAATGAGCAGTTCTTC.

The chain combines TRBV6-6 with TRBJ1-1; the D gene is possibly TRBD1 (6 bases). The CDR3 loop spans 13 amino acids. Germline V gene lookup returns CDR1 MNHNY and CDR2 SVGAGI (reference sequence). Trimming pared 9 bases from V and 4 bases from J, leaving 15 bases between. In DNA, the CDR3 is TGTGCCAGTAACGACAGGACGAGCACTGAAGCTTTCTTT. The encoded protein is CASNDRTSTEAFF.

This sequence joins TRBV4-1 and TRBJ1-4; D perhaps matches TRBD1 (5 bases). Germline CDR1 and CDR2: MGHRA and YSYEKL. The CDR3 extends over 16 amino acids. V was pared by 0 bases and J by 2 bases, with 10 bases between. The CDR3 sequence is CASSQEGGWTNEKLFF. The CDR3 bases are TGCGCCAGCAGCCAAGAGGGGGGGTGGACTAATGAAAAACTGTTTTTT.

This chain links TRBV5-1 with TRBJ1-3, with a tentative D call TRBD1 (6 bases). The germline gives CDR1 SGHRS, CDR2 YFSETQ. V was clipped by 4 bases and J by 3 bases, with 11 bases between them. The CDR3 totals 14 residues. CDR3 DNA sequence: TGCGCCAGCAGCCCCAGGGGTGATGGAAACACCATATATTTT. Its translation is CASSPRGDGNTIYF. The variable domain in full, completed from reference TRBV5-1 and TRBJ1-3, reads KAGVTQTPRYLIKTRGQQVTLSCSPISGHRSVSWYQQTPGQGLQFLFEYFSETQRNKGNFPGRFSGRQFSNSRSEMNVSTLELGDSALYLCASSPRGDGNTIYFGEGSWLTVV.

This rearrangement joins TRBV4-3 to TRBJ1-1; 7 bases agree with TRBD1. With V trimmed by 3 bases and J by 5 bases, 12 bases remained unmatched. The CDR3 totals 16 residues. Germline CDR1 reads LGHNA; CDR2 reads YSLEER. CDR3: CASSQTQGPGGTEAFF. CDR3 DNA: TGCGCCAGCAGCCAGACACAGGGACCAGGGGGGACTGAAGCTTTCTTT.

The J gene is TRBJ2-2, the V gene TRBV2; 10 nucleotides align to TRBD2. Germline V gene sequence: CDR1 SNHLY, CDR2 FYNNEI. The CDR3 contains 15 residues. V lost 3 bases and J lost 7; bases outside the gene matches: 5. The CDR3 region has the DNA TGTGCCAGCAGTGAGCTAGCGGGAGAGATCGGGGAGCTGTTTTTT. Translation: CASSELAGEIGELFF.

CDR3 nucleotides: TGCAGTGCTAGAGGCCAGGGGGCCCAGCATTTT. Translation: CSARGQGAQHF. The V and J genes are TRBV20-1 and TRBJ1-5, with 7 bases that match TRBD1. This CDR3 has 11 residues. Germline loops: CDR1 DFQATT, CDR2 SNEGSKA (reference sequence). Trimming took 1 base from V and 11 from J; bases not matched to a gene: 2.

This clone came up once. This chain joins TRBV4-3 and TRBJ2-2; TRBD1 is a possible D gene (6 bases). Trimming removed 3 bases from V and 3 bases from J, with 23 bases in between. This CDR3 has 19 residues. Germline V lookup: CDR1 LGHNA, CDR2 YSLEER. The CDR3 DNA is TGCGCCAGCAGCCATCCCCGGGGTCACAGGGTTTGGGACACCGGGGAGCTGTTTTTT. Translated: CASSHPRGHRVWDTGELFF.

The V gene is TRBV28, the J gene TRBJ2-1; TRBD2 aligns across 9 bases. The junction had 10 bases not matched to a gene; V was cut back by 6 bases and J by 7 bases. The CDR3 sequence is 15 residues long. Germline V gives CDR1 MDHEN, CDR2 SYDVKM. Here the CDR3 reads CASRRGSGSLNEQFF. In DNA form, the CDR3 reads TGTGCCAGCAGGAGGGGTAGCGGGAGTCTGAATGAGCAGTTCTTC.

The rearrangement uses TRBV6-5 and TRBJ2-2, with 10 bases fitting TRBD2. V shed 2 bases and J 6 bases; nucleotides not matched to a gene: 6. The length of the CDR3 is 16 residues. Per germline, CDR1 MNHEY and CDR2 SVGAGI. The CDR3, as DNA: TGTGCCAGCAGTTACGCCTCACTAGCGGGACCCGGGGAGCTGTTTTTT. It codes for CASSYASLAGPGELFF.

J is TRBJ1-2 and V is TRBV5-4; D is perhaps TRBD1 (5 bases). Germline CDR1 is SGHNT and CDR2 is YYREEE (reference sequence). The V and J ends lost 0 bases and 6 bases respectively, with 9 bases between them. The CDR3 contains 13 residues. CDR3 nucleotides: TGTGCCAGCAGCTTGGATGTCAGGGATGGCTACACCTTC. It yields the protein CASSLDVRDGYTF.

This sequence joins TRBV18 and TRBJ1-1; unclear D gene. With 1 base removed from V and 0 bases from J, the gap between germline ends came to 9 bases. The CDR3 totals 15 residues. Germline CDR1 KGHSH, CDR2 LQKENI. The CDR3 DNA follows: TGTGCCAGCTCACCACGGGCAGGCATGAACACTGAAGCTTTCTTT. It yields the protein CASSPRAGMNTEAFF.

This chain connects TRBV5-6 to TRBJ1-4, with unresolved D. V lost 2 bases and J 6 bases, leaving 11 bases between the germline ends. Germline V CDR1 and CDR2: SGHDT, YYEEEE. The CDR3 spans 14 residues. As DNA, the CDR3 is TGTGCCAGCAGCTTCCAGACCCAGGATGAAAAACTGTTTTTT. Translation gives CASSFQTQDEKLFF.

This chain connects TRBV13 to TRBJ2-1; TRBD2 matches at 7 bases. CDR1 and CDR2 from the germline V gene are PRHDT and FYEKMQ (reference sequence). The CDR3 runs 16 residues. V lost 0 bases to trimming and J lost 9 bases; unmatched junction nucleotides: 11. CDR3 region: CASSLGGGPLLTEQFF. CDR3 DNA sequence: TGTGCCAGCAGCTTAGGGGGAGGGCCTTTATTAACTGAGCAGTTCTTC.